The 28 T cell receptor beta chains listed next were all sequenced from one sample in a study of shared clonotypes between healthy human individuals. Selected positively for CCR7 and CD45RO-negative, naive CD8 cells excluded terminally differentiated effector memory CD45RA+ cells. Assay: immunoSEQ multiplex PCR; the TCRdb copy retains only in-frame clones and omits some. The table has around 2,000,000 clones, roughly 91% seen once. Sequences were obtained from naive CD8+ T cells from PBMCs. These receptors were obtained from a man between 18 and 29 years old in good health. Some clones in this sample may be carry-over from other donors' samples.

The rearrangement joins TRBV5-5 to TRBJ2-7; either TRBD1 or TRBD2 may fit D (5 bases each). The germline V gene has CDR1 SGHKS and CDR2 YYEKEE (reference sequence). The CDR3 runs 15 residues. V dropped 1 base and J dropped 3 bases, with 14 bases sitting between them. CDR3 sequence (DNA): TGTGCCAGCAGCTTGAGGCAGGGAGCATACTACGAGCAGTACTTC. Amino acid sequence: CASSLRQGAYYEQYF.

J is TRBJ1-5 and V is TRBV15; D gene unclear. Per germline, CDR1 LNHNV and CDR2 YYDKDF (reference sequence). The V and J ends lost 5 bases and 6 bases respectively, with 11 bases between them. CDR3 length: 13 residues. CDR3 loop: CATSATISQPQHF. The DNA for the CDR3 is TGTGCCACCAGCGCAACGATTAGTCAGCCCCAGCATTTT.

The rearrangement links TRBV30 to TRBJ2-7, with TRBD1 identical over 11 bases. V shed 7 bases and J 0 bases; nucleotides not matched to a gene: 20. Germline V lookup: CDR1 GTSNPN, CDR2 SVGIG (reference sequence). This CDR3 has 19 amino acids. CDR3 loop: CALEAYFSGTGGPSYEQYF. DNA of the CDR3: TGTGCCTTGGAGGCCTATTTTTCCGGGACAGGGGGACCCTCCTACGAGCAGTACTTC.

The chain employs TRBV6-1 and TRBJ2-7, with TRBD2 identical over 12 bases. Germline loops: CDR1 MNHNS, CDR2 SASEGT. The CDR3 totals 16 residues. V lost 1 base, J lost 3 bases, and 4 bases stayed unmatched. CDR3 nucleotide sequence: TGTGCCAGCAGTGAAGGGACTAGCGGGGTTAACTACGAGCAGTACTTC. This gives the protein CASSEGTSGVNYEQYF.

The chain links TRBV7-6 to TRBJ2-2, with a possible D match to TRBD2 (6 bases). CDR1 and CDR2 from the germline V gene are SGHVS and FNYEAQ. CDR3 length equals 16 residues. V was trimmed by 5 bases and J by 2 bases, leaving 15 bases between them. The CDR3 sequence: CASSIPWAGNTGELFF. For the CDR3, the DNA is TGTGCCAGCAGCATCCCCTGGGCGGGAAACACCGGGGAGCTGTTTTTT.

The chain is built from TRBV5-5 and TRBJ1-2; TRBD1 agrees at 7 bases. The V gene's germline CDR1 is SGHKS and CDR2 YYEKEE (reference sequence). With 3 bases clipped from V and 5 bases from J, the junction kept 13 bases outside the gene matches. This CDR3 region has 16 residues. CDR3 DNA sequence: TGTGCCAGCAGCTGGGGACAGCCCCTACTTAGATATGGCTACACCTTC. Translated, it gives CASSWGQPLLRYGYTF.

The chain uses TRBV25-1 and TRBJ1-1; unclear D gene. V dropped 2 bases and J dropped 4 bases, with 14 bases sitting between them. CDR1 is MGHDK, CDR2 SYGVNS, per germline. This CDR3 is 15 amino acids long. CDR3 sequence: CASSEGLMGSTEAFF. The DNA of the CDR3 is TGTGCCAGCAGTGAAGGATTGATGGGGAGCACTGAAGCTTTCTTT.

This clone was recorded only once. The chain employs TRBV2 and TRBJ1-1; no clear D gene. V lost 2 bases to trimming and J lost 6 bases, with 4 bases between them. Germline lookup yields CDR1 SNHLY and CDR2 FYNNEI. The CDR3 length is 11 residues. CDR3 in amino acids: CASSEFPEAFF. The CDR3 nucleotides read TGTGCCAGCAGTGAATTTCCTGAAGCTTTCTTT.

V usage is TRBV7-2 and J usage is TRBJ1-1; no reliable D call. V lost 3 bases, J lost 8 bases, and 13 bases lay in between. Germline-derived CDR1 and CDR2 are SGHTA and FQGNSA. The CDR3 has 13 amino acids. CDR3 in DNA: TGTGCCAGCAGCTTCCGAGGCGGACCAGAAGCTTTCTTT. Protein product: CASSFRGGPEAFF.

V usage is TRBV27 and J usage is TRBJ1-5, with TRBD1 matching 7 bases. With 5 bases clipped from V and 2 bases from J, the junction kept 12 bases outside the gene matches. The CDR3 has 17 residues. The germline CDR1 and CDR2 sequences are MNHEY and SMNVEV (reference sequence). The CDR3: CASSLHKTGNGNQPQHF. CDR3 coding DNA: TGTGCCAGCAGTCTACATAAGACAGGGAACGGCAATCAGCCCCAGCATTTT.

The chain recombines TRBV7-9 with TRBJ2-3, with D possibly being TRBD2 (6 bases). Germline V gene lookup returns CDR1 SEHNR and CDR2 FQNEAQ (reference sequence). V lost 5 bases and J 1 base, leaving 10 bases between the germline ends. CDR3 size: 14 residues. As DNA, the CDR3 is TGTGCCAGCAGCCCACCGGGGGGCACAGATACGCAGTATTTT. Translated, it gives CASSPPGGTDTQYF.

Here the CDR3 reads CASSETANTGELFF. The CDR3 DNA is TGTGCCAGCAGCGAGACAGCGAACACCGGGGAGCTGTTTTTT. The chain employs TRBV7-8 and TRBJ2-2; D possibly corresponds to TRBD1 (5 bases). Germline V lookup: CDR1 SGHVS, CDR2 FQNEAQ. V lost 5 bases, J lost 0 bases, and 7 bases lay in between. This CDR3 has 14 amino acids.

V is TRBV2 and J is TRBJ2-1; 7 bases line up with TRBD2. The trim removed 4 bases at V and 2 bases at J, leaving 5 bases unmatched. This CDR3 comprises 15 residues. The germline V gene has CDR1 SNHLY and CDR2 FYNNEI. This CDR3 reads CASSGRREPYNEQFF. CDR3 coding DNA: TGTGCCAGCAGTGGTCGGCGGGAGCCCTACAATGAGCAGTTCTTC.

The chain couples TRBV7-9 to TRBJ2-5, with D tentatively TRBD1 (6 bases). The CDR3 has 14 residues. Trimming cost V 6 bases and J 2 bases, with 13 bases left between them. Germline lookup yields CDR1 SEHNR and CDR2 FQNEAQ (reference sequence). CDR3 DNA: TGTGCCAGCAGTTCCGGGGACAAGCAAGAGACCCAGTACTTC. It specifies CASSSGDKQETQYF. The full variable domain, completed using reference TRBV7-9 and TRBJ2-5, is DTGVSQNPRHKITKRGQNVTFRCDPISEHNRLYWYRQTLGQGPEFLTYFQNEAQLEKSRLLSDRFSAERPKGSFSTLEIQRTEQGDSAMYLCASSSGDKQETQYFGPGTRLLVL.

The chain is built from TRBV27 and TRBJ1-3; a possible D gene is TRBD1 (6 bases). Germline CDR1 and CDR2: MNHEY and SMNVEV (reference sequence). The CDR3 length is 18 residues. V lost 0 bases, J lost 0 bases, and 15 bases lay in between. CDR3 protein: CASSLSGRGAASGNTIYF. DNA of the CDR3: TGTGCCAGCAGTTTATCAGGCCGGGGGGCGGCCTCTGGAAACACCATATATTTT.

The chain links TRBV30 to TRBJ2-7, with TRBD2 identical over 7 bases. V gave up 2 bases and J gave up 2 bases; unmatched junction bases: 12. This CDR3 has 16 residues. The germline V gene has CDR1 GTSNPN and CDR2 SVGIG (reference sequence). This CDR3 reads CAWSPRGVLTPYEQYF. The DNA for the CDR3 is TGTGCCTGGAGTCCCCGGGGGGTTCTGACCCCCTACGAGCAGTACTTC.

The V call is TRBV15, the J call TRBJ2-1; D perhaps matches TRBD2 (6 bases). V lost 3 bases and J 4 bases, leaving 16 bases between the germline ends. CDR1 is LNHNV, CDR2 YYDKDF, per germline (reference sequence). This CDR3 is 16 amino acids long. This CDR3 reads CATSRLAHRIYNEQFF. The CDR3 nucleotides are TGTGCCACCAGCAGGCTAGCGCACCGAATTTACAATGAGCAGTTCTTC.

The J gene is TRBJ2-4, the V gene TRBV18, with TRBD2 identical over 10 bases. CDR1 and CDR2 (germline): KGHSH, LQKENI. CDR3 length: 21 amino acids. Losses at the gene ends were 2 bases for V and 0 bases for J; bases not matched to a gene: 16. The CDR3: CASSPYSLSLAGAIAKNIQYF. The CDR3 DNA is TGTGCCAGCTCACCATATTCTTTGTCCCTAGCGGGAGCCATAGCCAAAAACATTCAGTACTTC.

The CDR3 loop reads CASSLNARVGEQETQYF. Here the CDR3 DNA reads TGTGCCAGCAGCCTAAACGCCAGGGTTGGGGAGCAAGAGACCCAGTACTTC. The chain is built from TRBV9 and TRBJ2-5; perhaps D is TRBD1 or TRBD2 (5 bases each). CDR1 and CDR2 from the germline V gene are SGDLS and YYNGEE. The CDR3 is made up of 17 amino acids. Between the trimmed V and J ends, which lost 4 bases and 2 bases, there was a span of 21 bases.

The CDR3 DNA reads TGTGCCAGCATCTGGGGGTCTGAAGCTTTCTTT. Translating gives CASIWGSEAFF. V is TRBV6-1 and J is TRBJ1-1; D perhaps matches TRBD1 (5 bases). CDR1 and CDR2 from the germline V gene are MNHNS and SASEGT. Trimming left V 7 bases short and J 6 bases short, with 9 bases between. The CDR3 runs to 11 residues.

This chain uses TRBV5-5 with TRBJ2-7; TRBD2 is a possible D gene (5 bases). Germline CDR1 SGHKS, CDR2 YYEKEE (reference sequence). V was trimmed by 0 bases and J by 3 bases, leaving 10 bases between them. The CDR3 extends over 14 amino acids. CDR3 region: CASSLGAGIYEQYF. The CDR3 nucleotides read TGTGCCAGCAGCTTGGGGGCGGGCATCTACGAGCAGTACTTC. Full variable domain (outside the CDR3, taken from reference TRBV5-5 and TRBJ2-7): DAGVTQSPTHLIKTRGQQVTLRCSPISGHKSVSWYQQVLGQGPQFIFQYYEKEERGRGNFPDRFSARQFPNYSSELNVNALLLGDSALYLCASSLGAGIYEQYFGPGTRLTVT.

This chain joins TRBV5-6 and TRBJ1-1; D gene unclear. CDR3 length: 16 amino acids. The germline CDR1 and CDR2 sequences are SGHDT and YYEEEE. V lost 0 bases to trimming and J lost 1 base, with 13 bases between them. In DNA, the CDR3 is TGTGCCAGCAGCTTGGGGGCGAGGGTCGCGAACACTGAAGCTTTCTTT. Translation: CASSLGARVANTEAFF.

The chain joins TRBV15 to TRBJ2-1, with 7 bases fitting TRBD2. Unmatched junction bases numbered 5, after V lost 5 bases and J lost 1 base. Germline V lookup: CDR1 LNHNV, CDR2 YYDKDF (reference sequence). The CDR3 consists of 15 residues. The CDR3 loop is CATSSERDSYNEQFF. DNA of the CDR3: TGTGCCACCAGCTCGGAGCGGGATTCCTACAATGAGCAGTTCTTC.

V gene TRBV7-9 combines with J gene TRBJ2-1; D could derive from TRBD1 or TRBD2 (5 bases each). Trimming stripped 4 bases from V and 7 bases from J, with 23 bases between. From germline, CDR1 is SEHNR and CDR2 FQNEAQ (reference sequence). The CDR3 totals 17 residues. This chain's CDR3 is CASSSLGIRAKGNEQFF. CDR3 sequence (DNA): TGTGCCAGCAGCTCCCTCGGGATCAGGGCGAAGGGGAATGAGCAGTTCTTC.

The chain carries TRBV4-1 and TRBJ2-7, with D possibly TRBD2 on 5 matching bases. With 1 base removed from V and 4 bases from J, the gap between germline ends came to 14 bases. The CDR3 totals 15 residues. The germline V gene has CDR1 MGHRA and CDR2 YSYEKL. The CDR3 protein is CASSQGAGPGYEQYF. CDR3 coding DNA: TGCGCCAGCAGCCAAGGGGCGGGCCCCGGGTACGAGCAGTACTTC.

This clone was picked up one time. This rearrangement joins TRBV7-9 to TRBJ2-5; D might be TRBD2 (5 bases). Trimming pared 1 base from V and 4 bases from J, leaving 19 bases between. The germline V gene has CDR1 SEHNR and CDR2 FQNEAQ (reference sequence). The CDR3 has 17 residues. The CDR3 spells CASSLEGAGGSGETQYF. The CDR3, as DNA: TGTGCCAGCAGCTTAGAGGGAGCAGGCGGATCTGGAGAGACCCAGTACTTC.

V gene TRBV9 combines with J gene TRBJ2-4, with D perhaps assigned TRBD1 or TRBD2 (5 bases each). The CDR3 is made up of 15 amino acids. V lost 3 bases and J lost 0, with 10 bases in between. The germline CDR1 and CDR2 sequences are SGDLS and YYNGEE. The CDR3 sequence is CASSASGTAKNIQYF. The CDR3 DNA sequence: TGTGCCAGCAGCGCCTCCGGGACAGCCAAAAACATTCAGTACTTC.

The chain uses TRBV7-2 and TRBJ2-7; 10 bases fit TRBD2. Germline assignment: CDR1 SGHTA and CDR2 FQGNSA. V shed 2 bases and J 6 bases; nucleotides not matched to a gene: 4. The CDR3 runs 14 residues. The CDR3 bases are TGTGCCAGCAGCTTACCGGGACTAGCGTCCGAGCAGTACTTC. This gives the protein CASSLPGLASEQYF.